This T cell receptor beta chain was recovered during a study of Ad26.COV2.S vaccination and SARS-CoV-2 variants. Study information: Each vaccinee took Ad26.COV2.S intramuscularly, once or twice 56 days apart.

The germline V gene encodes CDR1 SGHRS and CDR2 YFSETQ. Trimming removed 0 bases at V and 2 bases at J, with 15 bases between. This CDR3 region has 17 residues. The treatment is: some 20 received Ad26.COV2.S at low or high dose, single or two shots; about five received placebo; per-sample allocation not given. Sampling was performed 63 days after the first vaccine or placebo injection. In Boston, the donor was an adult between 18-55 years of age. Ad26 vector vaccine expressed Wuhan-strain SARS-CoV-2 spike. Sequencing used immunoSEQ multiplex PCR; TCRdb keeps in-frame clones, though not all of them. The sample holds around 320,000 clones, 85% to 90% seen once. Concerning this clone: What it recognizes is unknown.

Findings of the study overall: Analyses that measured TCR breadth and depth may have underestimated total T cell responses.

The chain joins TRBV5-1 to TRBJ2-1; D is perhaps TRBD1 or TRBD2 (6 bases each). The starting material was peripheral blood, obtained in a trial of Ad26.COV2.S vaccine versus placebo. The TCR was taken from a person between 18 and 60 years old who received the Ad26.COV2.S COVID-19 vaccine or a placebo. CDR3 amino acids: CASSLEGGAQAYNEQFF. The CDR3 DNA is TGCGCCAGCAGCTTGGAGGGGGGAGCGCAGGCCTACAATGAGCAGTTCTTC.